This T cell receptor (beta chain) was obtained from a study of identical twins. Study observations and caveats: The study found excess low generation probability among twin-shared out-of-frame alpha sequences.

TCRdb used MiXCR to reprocess the 5' RACE reads, holding one entry per CDR3 protein. This table has hundreds of thousands of distinct CDR3 sequences, about 12% appearing once. The germline V gene encodes CDR1 SGHDN and CDR2 FVKESK. Trimming cost V 5 bases and J 0 bases, with 14 bases left between them. The CDR3 covers 17 residues. Concerning this clonotype itself: Antigen unknown.

Donors uniformly comprised healthy Caucasians. The data also belong to a second study, concerning yellow fever vaccine responses in identical twins.

The chain couples TRBV14 to TRBJ1-6; maybe TRBD1 (5 bases). The receptor was isolated from a woman aged 18-35 years in good health. Sequencing input: PBMCs. Here the CDR3 DNA reads TGTGCCAGCAGCAGCTTCAGGGCGAGCTCCTATAATTCACCCCTCCACTTT. Protein sequence: CASSSFRASSYNSPLHF. Looking up the rest from reference TRBV14 and TRBJ1-6 gives the full variable domain: EAGVTQFPSHSVIEKGQTVTLRCDPISGHDNLYWYRRVMGKEIKFLLHFVKESKQDESGMPNNRFLAERTGGTYSTLKVQPAELEDSGVYFCASSSFRASSYNSPLHFGNGTRLTVT.